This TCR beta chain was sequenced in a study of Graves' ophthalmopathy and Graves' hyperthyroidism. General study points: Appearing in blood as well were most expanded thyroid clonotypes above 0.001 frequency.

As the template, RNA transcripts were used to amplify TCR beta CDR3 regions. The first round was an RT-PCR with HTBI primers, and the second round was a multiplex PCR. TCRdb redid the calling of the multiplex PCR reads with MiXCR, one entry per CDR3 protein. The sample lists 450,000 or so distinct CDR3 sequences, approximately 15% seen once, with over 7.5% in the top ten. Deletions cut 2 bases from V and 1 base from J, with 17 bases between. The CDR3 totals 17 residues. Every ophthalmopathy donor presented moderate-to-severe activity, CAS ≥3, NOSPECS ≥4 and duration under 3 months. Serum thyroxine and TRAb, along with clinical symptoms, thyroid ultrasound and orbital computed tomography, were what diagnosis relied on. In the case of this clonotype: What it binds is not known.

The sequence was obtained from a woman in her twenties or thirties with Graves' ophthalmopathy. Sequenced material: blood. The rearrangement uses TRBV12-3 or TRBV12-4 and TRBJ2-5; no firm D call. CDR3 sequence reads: CASSLILGEGFQETQYF. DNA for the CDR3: TGTGCCAGCAGTTTAATCCTAGGCGAAGGGTTCCAAGAGACCCAGTACTTC.